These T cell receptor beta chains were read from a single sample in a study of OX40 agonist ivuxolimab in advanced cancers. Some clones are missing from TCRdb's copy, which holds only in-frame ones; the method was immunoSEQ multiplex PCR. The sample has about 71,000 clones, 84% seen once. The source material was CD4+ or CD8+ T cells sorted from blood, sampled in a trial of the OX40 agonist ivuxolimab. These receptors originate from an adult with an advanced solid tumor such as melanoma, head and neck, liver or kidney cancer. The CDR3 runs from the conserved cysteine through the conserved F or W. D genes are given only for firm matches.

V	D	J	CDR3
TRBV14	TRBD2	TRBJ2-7	CASSRASGPYEQYF
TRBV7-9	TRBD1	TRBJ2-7	CASSKFRDRAHEQYF
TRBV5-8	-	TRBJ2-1	CASSLDNYNEQFF
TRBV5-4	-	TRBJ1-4	CASSLEPLNEKLFF
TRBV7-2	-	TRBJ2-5	CASSFKRTEETQYF
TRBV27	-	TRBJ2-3	CASSRAGNTDTQYF
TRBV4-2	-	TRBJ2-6	CASSQGGGGAGANVLTF
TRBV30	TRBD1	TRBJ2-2	CAWSGGTGGNTGELFF
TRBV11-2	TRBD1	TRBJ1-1	CASSLGGGGTEAFF
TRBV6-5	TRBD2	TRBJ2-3	CASSYSIAGGKDTQYF
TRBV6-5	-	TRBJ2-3	CASSFRGPPDTQYF
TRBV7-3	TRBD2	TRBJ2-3	CASSLSAGGRLAGGTQYF
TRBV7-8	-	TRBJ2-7	CASSLAATGPSYEQYF
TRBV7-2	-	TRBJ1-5	CASSSLGSNQPQHF
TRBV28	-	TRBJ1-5	CASRPTGMGNQPQHF
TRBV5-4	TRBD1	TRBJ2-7	CASSTRQGAYEQYF
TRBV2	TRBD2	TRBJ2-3	CASTGGTSGARTQYF
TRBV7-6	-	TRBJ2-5	CASSLIWETQYF
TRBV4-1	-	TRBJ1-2	CASSQVDRTIYGYTF
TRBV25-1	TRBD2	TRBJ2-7	CASSVPGLAGGGEQYF
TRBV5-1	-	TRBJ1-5	CASSLAEGPGQPQHF
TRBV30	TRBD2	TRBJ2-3	CAWSPGLAGTTDTQYF
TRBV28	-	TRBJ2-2	CASRPSGLNTGELFF
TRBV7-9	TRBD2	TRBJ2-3	CASSLGGGPSDTQYF
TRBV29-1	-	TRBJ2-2	CSVGTANTGELFF
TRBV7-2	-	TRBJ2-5	CASSSNILETQYF
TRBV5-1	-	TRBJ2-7	CASSLDGDPGSYEQYF
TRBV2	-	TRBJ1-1	CASSESQGRTEAFF
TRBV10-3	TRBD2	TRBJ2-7	CAISPRGTSGRAFEKSEQYF
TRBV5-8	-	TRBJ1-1	CASSPDNGPEAFF
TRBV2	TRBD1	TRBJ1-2	CASSLGQGSDGYTF
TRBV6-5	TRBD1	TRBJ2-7	CASSYSIGTGRDEQYF
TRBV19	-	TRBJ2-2	CASSPPAGELFF
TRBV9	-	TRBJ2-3	CASSVLGDTDTQYF
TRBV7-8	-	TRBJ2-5	CASSLARAWGGGEETQYF
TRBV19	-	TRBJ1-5	CASSIDRGQPQHF
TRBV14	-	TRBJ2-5	CASSPRAGQQETQYF
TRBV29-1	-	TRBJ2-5	CSVDGLGVQGETQYF
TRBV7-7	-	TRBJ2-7	CASSLDRSSYEQYF
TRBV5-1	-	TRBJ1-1	CASSEGRATEAFF
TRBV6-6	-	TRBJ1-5	CASMAGAGNQPQHF
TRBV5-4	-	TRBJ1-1	CASSQVSGRDTEAFF
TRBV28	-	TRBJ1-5	CASSLVGTEWLDNQPQHF
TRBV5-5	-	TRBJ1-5	CASSSTGSIKPQHF
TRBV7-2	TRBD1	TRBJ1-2	CASSATGGSYGYTF
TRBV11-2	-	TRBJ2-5	CASRLTRGPETQYF
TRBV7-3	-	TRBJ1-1	CASSARGQGTEAFF
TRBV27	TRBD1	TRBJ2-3	CASSPRQGLDTQYF
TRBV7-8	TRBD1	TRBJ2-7	CASSRSTGSNEQYF
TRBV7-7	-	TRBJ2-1	CASSPSQSSYNEQFF
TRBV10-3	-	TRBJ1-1	CAIREITNTEAFF
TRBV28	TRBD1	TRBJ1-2	CASSPPGTASYGYTF
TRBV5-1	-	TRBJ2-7	CASSFAGADEQYF
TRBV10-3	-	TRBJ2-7	CASGTTTYEQYF
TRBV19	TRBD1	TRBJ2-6	CASSRGDRGQGANVLTF